The 17 T cell receptor beta chains listed next were all sequenced from one sample in a study of blood T cells in healthy people across ages (dated by TCRdb to 2013 to 2016). The library came from 5' RACE. A second PCR of roughly 7 to 12 cycles was run with a J-beta primer mix and a sample-barcoded 5' primer. TCRdb reanalyzed the raw reads on its own, using fastp at Q25 for trimming and MiXCR for clone calling, and kept in-frame beta chains. CDR3 protein duplicates are merged, each entry listing the most common genes and DNA. The sample includes 1.8 million or so distinct CDR3 sequences, with around 40% observed a single time. The ten top clones hold under 25% of the sample. Source material: blood. The receptors come from a human donor in good health.

CDR3 sequence: CASTRTGVFGETQYF. The CDR3 DNA reads as TGTGCCAGCACCCGGACAGGGGTCTTCGGAGAGACCCAGTACTTC. V and J are TRBV12-3 or TRBV12-4 and TRBJ2-5; 9 positions agree with TRBD1. The CDR3 totals 15 residues. The trim removed 7 bases at V and 4 bases at J, leaving 10 bases unmatched.

Points on this clonotype: A read error may produce the germline difference seen at one junction end. The genes are TRBV20-1 and TRBJ1-1, with a weak D call TRBD1 (6 bases). The CDR3 extends over 13 amino acids. Germline V gene lookup returns CDR1 DFQATT and CDR2 SNEGSKA (reference sequence). DNA of the CDR3: TGCAGTGCTGGACAGACGATGAACACTGGAGCTTTCTTT. Translation: CSAGQTMNTGAFF.

The chain carries TRBV7-8 and TRBJ1-5; D is unresolved. This CDR3 contains 17 residues. Looked up from germline, CDR1 is SGHVS and CDR2 is FQNEAQ. With 0 bases removed from V and 3 bases from J, the gap between germline ends came to 15 bases. CDR3 in amino acids: CASSLAIGQDYNQPQHF. The CDR3 region has the DNA TGTGCCAGCAGCTTAGCAATTGGGCAGGACTACAATCAGCCCCAGCATTTT.

This clonotype was seen only a few times. The J gene is TRBJ1-2, the V gene TRBV5-1; 8 positions match TRBD1. V shed 0 bases, J shed 10 bases, and the junction held 11 bases outside the gene matches. The CDR3 is 15 residues long. Germline CDR1 and CDR2: SGHRS and YFSETQ. In DNA form, the CDR3 reads TGCGCCAGCAGCTTGGCGACAGGGGCTCGTGGAGACTACACCTTC. Translated, it gives CASSLATGARGDYTF.

V gene TRBV7-9 combines with J gene TRBJ2-1, with 8 positions matching TRBD2. CDR3 length: 15 amino acids. J lost 10 bases, V lost 1 base, and 9 bases had no gene match. CDR1 and CDR2 (germline): SEHNR, FQNEAQ (reference sequence). The DNA of the CDR3 is TGTGCCAGCAGCTTAGAAGTTGGACTAGCAACGGAGCAGTTCTTC. Amino acids: CASSLEVGLATEQFF.

This clonotype was seen a handful of times. This sequence joins TRBV6-6 and TRBJ2-3; tentatively, D is TRBD2 (7 bases). This CDR3 comprises 17 residues. Germline V gene data show CDR1 as MNHNY and CDR2 as SVGAGI (reference sequence). The germline V and J ends were trimmed by 2 bases and 5 bases, with 20 bases remaining between them. DNA of the CDR3: TGTGCCAGCAGTTACACCGAATCTAGGGGAGGGGGAGATACGCAGTATTTT. Translating gives CASSYTESRGGGDTQYF.

This clonotype was detected only a few times. CDR3 bases: TGCAGCGTTGAGGTGTCGCAATACACTGAAGCTTTCTTT. Amino acid sequence: CSVEVSQYTEAFF. The chain joins TRBV29-1 to TRBJ1-1, with D unresolved. This CDR3 has 13 amino acids. Germline V gene lookup returns CDR1 SQVTM and CDR2 ANQGSEA. V shed 3 bases and J shed 3 bases, with 11 bases lying between them. The complete variable domain, with remaining parts taken from reference TRBV29-1 and TRBJ1-1, reads SAVISQKPSRDICQRGTSLTIQCQVDSQVTMMFWYRQQPGQSLTLIATANQGSEATYESGFVIDKFPISRPNLTFSTLTVSNMSPEDSSIYLCSVEVSQYTEAFFGQGTRLTVV.

This clonotype was seen ten or more times. V usage is TRBV30 and J usage is TRBJ1-6, with D unclear. Per germline, CDR1 GTSNPN and CDR2 SVGIG (reference sequence). The V gene lost 0 bases and the J gene lost 10 bases, with 4 bases spanning the gap. The CDR3 totals 11 residues. The CDR3 region is CAWSVQSPLHF. The CDR3 DNA reads as TGTGCCTGGAGTGTACAGTCACCCCTCCACTTT.

The chain recombines TRBV12-3 or TRBV12-4 with TRBJ1-2, with a weak D call TRBD1 (6 bases). The CDR3 runs 14 residues. Trimming left V 6 bases short and J 4 bases short, with 15 bases between. CDR3: CASSPRGPSYGYTF. For the CDR3, the DNA is TGTGCCAGCAGCCCCAGGGGCCCCAGCTATGGCTACACCTTC.

In this sample, this clonotype turned up a few times. This sequence joins TRBV4-2 and TRBJ2-3, with no clear D. This CDR3 is 15 amino acids long. In germline, CDR1 is LGHNA, CDR2 YNFKEQ. The germline V and J ends were trimmed by 0 bases and 1 base, with 8 bases remaining between them. The CDR3 DNA follows: TGTGCCAGCAGCCAAGAGGGTTACGGCACAGATACGCAGTATTTT. Protein: CASSQEGYGTDTQYF.

The rearrangement uses TRBV3-1 and TRBJ2-4, with TRBD1 matching 10 bases. The end of the DNA is better explained by TRBJ2-7, so the J call may be wrong. CDR3 size: 15 residues. Germline values: CDR1 LGHDT, CDR2 YNNKEL (reference sequence). The CDR3 region has the DNA TGTGCCAGCAGCCAAGACTCGACAGGGGGCCGCGAGCAGTACTTC. Its protein product is CASSQDSTGGREQYF.

This clonotype was observed a few times. The chain links TRBV4-3 to TRBJ2-1; possible D gene TRBD2, 5 bases. The CDR3 contains 14 residues. Trimming left V 3 bases short and J 7 bases short, with 13 bases between. Germline CDR1 is LGHNA and CDR2 is YSLEER. The CDR3 region has the DNA TGCGCCAGCAGCCAGTTAGGGTCGGGGAATGAGCAGTTCTTC. This translates into CASSQLGSGNEQFF.

The V call is TRBV29-1, the J call TRBJ1-2, with a tentative D call TRBD1 (5 bases). In germline, CDR1 is SQVTM, CDR2 ANQGSEA. The CDR3 is made up of 12 amino acids. V was pared by 2 bases and J by 6 bases, with 10 bases between. CDR3 in amino acids: CSVEKGRDGYTF. The CDR3 DNA reads TGCAGCGTTGAAAAGGGGAGGGATGGCTACACCTTC.

This clonotype was seen more than once but under ten times. J is TRBJ2-7 and V is TRBV7-8, with a possible D match to TRBD2 (7 bases). This CDR3 comprises 15 residues. The germline V and J ends were trimmed by 4 bases and 4 bases, with 17 bases remaining between them. The germline V gene encodes CDR1 SGHVS and CDR2 FQNEAQ. CDR3 loop: CASSSRGGNPYEQYF. Written as DNA, the CDR3 is TGTGCCAGCAGCTCAAGGGGGGGAAACCCTTACGAGCAGTACTTC. The full variable domain, with the rest looked up from reference TRBV7-8 and TRBJ2-7, is GAGVSQSPRYKVAKRGQDVALRCDPISGHVSLFWYQQALGQGPEFLTYFQNEAQLDKSGLPSDRFFAERPEGSVSTLKIQRTQQEDSAVYLCASSSRGGNPYEQYFGPGTRLTVT.

The chain recombines TRBV18 with TRBJ2-5; D gene ambiguous. CDR1 is KGHSH and CDR2 is LQKENI in the germline V gene. This CDR3 has 14 amino acids. Trimming cost V 4 bases and J 4 bases, with 13 bases left between them. The CDR3 reads CASSQELPPETQYF. In nucleotides, the CDR3 is TGTGCCAGCTCACAGGAACTACCCCCAGAGACCCAGTACTTC.

The genes are TRBV29-1 and TRBJ1-4; the D is unclear. Trimming removed 3 bases at V and 8 bases at J, with 10 bases between. Germline V gene lookup returns CDR1 SQVTM and CDR2 ANQGSEA. This CDR3 has 12 amino acids. The CDR3 sequence: CSVDYSGEKLFF. DNA for the CDR3: TGCAGCGTTGACTATAGCGGCGAAAAACTGTTTTTT.

In its sample, this clonotype was seen many times. This chain uses TRBV12-3 or TRBV12-4 with TRBJ2-1, with TRBD1 matching 11 bases. This CDR3 region has 15 residues. Losses at the gene ends were 6 bases for V and 4 bases for J; bases not matched to a gene: 5. In nucleotides, the CDR3 is TGTGCCAGCAGCACCGGGACAGGGGGATACAATGAGCAGTTCTTC. Its translation is CASSTGTGGYNEQFF.